One and the same sample provided the 13 T cell receptor beta chains below, sequenced in a study of blood T cell repertoires in COVID-19. Data came from immunoSEQ multiplex PCR; TCRdb stores just in-frame clones and leaves some out. The sample gives more than 150,000 clones, 75% to 90% of which show up once; roughly 2.9% is in the top ten. The source material was peripheral blood. These receptors all stem from an older woman with acute or convalescent COVID-19.

This chain connects TRBV6-6 to TRBJ1-6; 7 nucleotides align to TRBD1. J lost 0 bases, V lost 5 bases, and 16 bases had no gene match. The germline CDR1 and CDR2 sequences are MNHNY and SVGAGI (reference sequence). There are 20 residues in the CDR3. CDR3 bases: TGTGCCAGCAGTCGAATGTCTGGGACAGCCCTAAGCTCCTATAATTCACCCCTCCACTTT. Translation gives CASSRMSGTALSSYNSPLHF.

The chain has TRBV4-2 and TRBJ1-2, with a possible D match to TRBD1 (6 bases). The CDR3 has 16 amino acids. CDR1 and CDR2 (germline): LGHNA, YNFKEQ. Deletions cut 1 base from V and 1 base from J, with 13 bases between. CDR3 sequence: CASSQVGQGLNYGYTF. The DNA of the CDR3 is TGTGCCAGCAGCCAAGTAGGGCAGGGGCTTAACTATGGCTACACCTTC.

V usage is TRBV9 and J usage is TRBJ2-3, with D possibly matching TRBD2 (5 bases). The CDR3 spans 15 residues. The germline V and J ends were trimmed by 0 bases and 6 bases, with 14 bases remaining between them. Germline CDR1 SGDLS, CDR2 YYNGEE. CDR3 amino acids: CASSVEGRGGDTQYF. DNA for the CDR3: TGTGCCAGCAGCGTAGAGGGTAGAGGAGGCGATACGCAGTATTTT.

The genes are TRBV20-1 and TRBJ1-1; a possible D gene is TRBD1 (5 bases). The CDR3 length is 13 residues. With 3 bases removed from V and 5 bases from J, the gap between germline ends came to 13 bases. CDR1 is DFQATT, CDR2 SNEGSKA, per germline (reference sequence). In DNA, the CDR3 is TGCAGTGCTAGTACCCCGGGGGGGACTGAAGCTTTCTTT. The encoded protein is CSASTPGGTEAFF.

In its sample, this clone was seen once. The genes are TRBV6-5 and TRBJ2-7; maybe TRBD1 (6 bases). Between the trimmed V and J ends, which lost 7 bases and 1 base, there was a span of 14 bases. The CDR3 contains 14 residues. Germline CDR1 reads MNHEY; CDR2 reads SVGAGI. The CDR3 nucleotides are TGTGCCAGCACTCCAACAGGGCCATCCTACGAGCAGTACTTC. The encoded protein is CASTPTGPSYEQYF.

The rearrangement links TRBV27 to TRBJ2-5; TRBD2 aligns across 14 bases. CDR1 is MNHEY and CDR2 is SMNVEV in the germline V gene (reference sequence). V shed 3 bases, J shed 5 bases, and the junction held 5 bases outside the gene matches. The CDR3 is 16 amino acids. The CDR3, as DNA: TGTGCCAGCAGTTTGCGACTAGCGGGGGGGCGCGAGACCCAGTACTTC. The encoded protein is CASSLRLAGGRETQYF.

The gene calls are TRBV14 and TRBJ2-2; D might be TRBD2 (5 bases). V shed 4 bases and J shed 7 bases, with 7 bases lying between them. The CDR3 runs 12 residues. Germline V gene sequence: CDR1 SGHDN, CDR2 FVKESK. CDR3 sequence: CASSPRGGELFF. Here the CDR3 DNA reads TGTGCCAGCAGCCCCCGGGGCGGGGAGCTGTTTTTT.

This clone was seen a few times. This chain links TRBV15 with TRBJ1-6, with no clear D. Germline values: CDR1 LNHNV, CDR2 YYDKDF (reference sequence). V lost 8 bases and J 9 bases, leaving 14 bases between the germline ends. This CDR3 is 13 amino acids long. As DNA, the CDR3 is TGTGCCACCTCGTCGGGTGAGGTTTCACCCCTCCACTTT. Its translation is CATSSGEVSPLHF.

J is TRBJ1-2 and V is TRBV24-1; 8 bases are a match to TRBD1. With V trimmed by 3 bases and J by 5 bases, 13 bases remained unmatched. Germline CDR1 reads KGHDR; CDR2 reads SFDVKD. The CDR3 runs 17 residues. The CDR3 sequence: CATSDPRGQGAGYGYTF. The CDR3 DNA reads TGTGCCACCAGTGATCCCCGGGGGCAGGGGGCTGGGTATGGCTACACCTTC.

This rearrangement joins TRBV5-1 to TRBJ2-7; 11 nucleotides line up with TRBD1. J gave up 5 bases and V 3 bases, and 7 bases lay outside the gene matches. Germline V lookup: CDR1 SGHRS, CDR2 YFSETQ. The CDR3 consists of 15 residues. The CDR3 nucleotides read TGCGCCAGCAGCTGGAGGACAGGGGGCTGGAACGAGCAGTACTTC. This encodes CASSWRTGGWNEQYF.

The genes are TRBV6-5 and TRBJ2-5, with D possibly being TRBD2 (7 bases). V lost 8 bases, J lost 2 bases, and 18 bases lay in between. The CDR3 sequence is 15 residues long. Looked up from germline, CDR1 is MNHEY and CDR2 is SVGAGI. The CDR3 nucleotides read TGTGCCAGCTCGTCGGGAGGACAGCTTCAAGAGACCCAGTACTTC. It yields the protein CASSSGGQLQETQYF.

The rearrangement links TRBV19 to TRBJ1-2; D unclear. Germline assignment: CDR1 LNHDA and CDR2 SQIVND (reference sequence). V lost 7 bases, J lost 0 bases, and 15 bases lay in between. The CDR3 runs to 15 residues. The CDR3 region has the DNA TGTGCCAGTATTCAGGACTATGGTGCTAACTATGGCTACACCTTC. Its translation is CASIQDYGANYGYTF. Variable domain in full (rest from reference TRBV19 and TRBJ1-2): DGGITQSPKYLFRKEGQNVTLSCEQNLNHDAMYWYRQDPGQGLRLIYYSQIVNDFQKGDIAEGYSVSREKKESFPLTVTSAQKNPTAFYLCASIQDYGANYGYTFGSGTRLTVV.

V usage is TRBV3-1 (or the pseudogene TRBV3-2) and J usage is TRBJ1-1; weak D call: TRBD1 (5 bases). Germline lookup yields CDR1 LGHDT and CDR2 YNNKEL (reference sequence). The V end was cut by 0 bases, the J end by 5 bases, with 10 bases between. This CDR3 is built from 14 residues. The CDR3 DNA is TGTGCCAGCAGCCAAGATTATAGGGGAACTGAAGCTTTCTTT. It specifies CASSQDYRGTEAFF.